This is a list of T cell receptor beta chains from one sample in a study of response to subunit inactivated influenza vaccine. In TCRdb, the RT-PCR reads were re-called with MiXCR into one record per CDR3 protein. This table has about 240,000 distinct CDR3 sequences, about 12% appearing once. Sequences were derived from non-naive T cells sorted from PBMCs, sampled 14 to 15 days before vaccination. The receptor source for this set is a man aged 45-65 years who received an inactivated influenza vaccine. The CDR3 runs from the conserved cysteine through the conserved F or W. D genes are given only for firm matches. Clone size is stated in some rows and not others, as once, few, many or a class when expanded.

TGTGCCAGCAGTGAAGGGACGGTGTTTAGAAGGTCGGTTGAAGCTTTCTTT | CASSEGTVFRRSVEAFF | NA | TRBV6-1 | NA | TRBJ1-1
TGCGCCAGCAGTGAGCAGGCCTTCTCCTACGAGCAGTACTTC | CASSEQAFSYEQYF | few | TRBV10-2 | NA | TRBJ2-7
TGTGCCAGCAGCTTAAACTTGGACAGGGTAAGTGAGCAGTTCTTC | CASSLNLDRVSEQFF | few | TRBV11-2 | TRBD1 | TRBJ2-1
TGTGCCAGCAGTTTGGGCGGATCAGATACGCAGTATTTT | CASSLGGSDTQYF | NA | TRBV28 | NA | TRBJ2-3
TGCGCCAGCAGCTTAACAGGGGCCGGGGAAGCTTTCTTT | CASSLTGAGEAFF | many | TRBV5-1 | TRBD1 | TRBJ1-1
TGTGCCAGCAGTGAACTAGCGGGAGGTACCGGGGAGCTGTTTTTT | CASSELAGGTGELFF | few | TRBV2 | TRBD2 | TRBJ2-2
TGCAGTGCTTCGGAAAACAGGGGATGGAGCAATCAGCCCCAGCATTTT | CSASENRGWSNQPQHF | NA | TRBV20-1 | TRBD1 | TRBJ1-5
TGCAGTGCTAGAACTCCAGGCGAAGAGACCCAGTACTTC | CSARTPGEETQYF | few | TRBV20-1 | NA | TRBJ2-5
TGCAGTGCTAGAGATCATGCTAGCGGTTACTACAATGAGCAGTTCTTC | CSARDHASGYYNEQFF | NA | TRBV20-1 | TRBD2 | TRBJ2-1
TGCAGTGCTAGGGTTCTACGAAGCACAGATACGCAGTATTTT | CSARVLRSTDTQYF | NA | TRBV20-1 | NA | TRBJ2-3
TGTGCCAGCAGCTTAAGGCCCCCGGTATTAAGCTACAATGAGCAGTTCTTC | CASSLRPPVLSYNEQFF | few | TRBV13 | NA | TRBJ2-1
TGCAGTGCTAGAAGGGGGGTCTTCGACTACAATGAGCAGTTCTTC | CSARRGVFDYNEQFF | few | TRBV20-1 | NA | TRBJ2-1
TGTGCCACCAGTGACGGGAGTCTAGCCAAAAACATTCTGTACTTC | CATSDGSLAKNILYF | NA | TRBV24-1 | NA | TRBJ2-4
TGTGCCAGCAGCCTCCGACTAGCGGGCGCAGAGACCCAGTACTTC | CASSLRLAGAETQYF | NA | TRBV7-9 | TRBD2 | TRBJ2-5
TGCAGTGCTATGCCAGGGGTCAATGGCTACACCTTC | CSAMPGVNGYTF | few | TRBV20-1 | NA | TRBJ1-2
TGCGCCAGCAGCCATAAGACAGGGCGGGTTGGCACAGATACGCAGTATTTT | CASSHKTGRVGTDTQYF | NA | TRBV4-1 | TRBD1 | TRBJ2-3
TGTGCCAGCAGTTACCGGGCAGCAAATTCACCCCTCCACTTT | CASSYRAANSPLHF | NA | TRBV6-5 | NA | TRBJ1-6
TGTGCCACCAGCAGAGATCGGGGGGAAACCGGGGAGCTGTTTTTT | CATSRDRGETGELFF | many | TRBV15 | TRBD2 | TRBJ2-2
TGCAGCGTGGGGACAGGGAGAGGGGACACCATATATTTT | CSVGTGRGDTIYF | NA | TRBV29-1 | TRBD1 | TRBJ1-3
TGTGCCATCAGGTCCGGGACAGGGACCTACAATGAGCAGTTCTTC | CAIRSGTGTYNEQFF | many | TRBV10-3 | TRBD1 | TRBJ2-1
TGTGCCAGCAGCTTTCGGATGAACAATGAGCAGTTCTTC | CASSFRMNNEQFF | NA | TRBV7-2 | NA | TRBJ2-1
TGTGCCAGCAGTGCCGGGACTTCCGATACGCAGTATTTT | CASSAGTSDTQYF | few | TRBV7-9 | NA | TRBJ2-3
TGTGCCAGCAGTTTATCGTTGGGGTCTGGGGCCAACGTCCTGACTTTC | CASSLSLGSGANVLTF | many | TRBV27 | NA | TRBJ2-6
TGTGCCAGCAGTTTCCCGGGGAACACAGATACGCAGTATTTT | CASSFPGNTDTQYF | many | TRBV28 | NA | TRBJ2-3
TGTGCCAGCAGTTTACCTTCTGGTGGCAATCAGCCCCAGCATTTT | CASSLPSGGNQPQHF | NA | TRBV28 | NA | TRBJ1-5
TGCAGCGTTGAAGAGGGACAGGGAAACATTCAGTACTTC | CSVEEGQGNIQYF | few | TRBV29-1 | TRBD1 | TRBJ2-4
TGTGCCAGCAGCTTAAGATGGACTAGCGATAGCACAGATACGCAGTATTTT | CASSLRWTSDSTDTQYF | many | TRBV7-2 | TRBD2 | TRBJ2-3
TGCGCCAGCAGCTTGTTCGTTACTGCAGAGACCCAGTACTTC | CASSLFVTAETQYF | many | TRBV5-1 | NA | TRBJ2-5
TGTGCCAGCAGTTACCAGGGTTCTGGGGCCAACGTCCTGACTTTC | CASSYQGSGANVLTF | few | TRBV11-2 | NA | TRBJ2-6
TGCGCCAGCAGCCAGGGGCACTCTGGAAACACCATATATTTT | CASSQGHSGNTIYF | few | TRBV4-3 | NA | TRBJ1-3
TGTGCCAGCGCGGACAGCTATAGCAATCAGCCCCAGCATTTT | CASADSYSNQPQHF | NA | TRBV7-2 | NA | TRBJ1-5
TGCAGTGCTAGGTTACTCGGGCCGGATACGCAGTATTTT | CSARLLGPDTQYF | many | TRBV20-1 | NA | TRBJ2-3